This T cell receptor beta chain was retrieved from a study of blood T cell repertoires in COVID-19. Sequencing was performed with immunoSEQ multiplex PCR; in TCRdb, only in-frame clones are kept and a portion is missing. The data hold fewer than 200,000 clones, with approximately 86% observed a single time. V lost 7 bases and J 3 bases, leaving 15 bases between the germline ends. Germline lookup yields CDR1 SEHNR and CDR2 FQNEAQ (reference sequence). The CDR3 covers 15 residues. The sequencing sample was made of peripheral blood. This sequence was found in a woman aged 35 to 49 with COVID-19, enrolled during active disease. The chain carries TRBV7-9 and TRBJ1-4; no clear D gene. CDR3: CASIPGRDPNEKLFF. The CDR3 DNA sequence: TGTGCCAGCATCCCGGGCCGGGATCCTAATGAAAAACTGTTTTTT.